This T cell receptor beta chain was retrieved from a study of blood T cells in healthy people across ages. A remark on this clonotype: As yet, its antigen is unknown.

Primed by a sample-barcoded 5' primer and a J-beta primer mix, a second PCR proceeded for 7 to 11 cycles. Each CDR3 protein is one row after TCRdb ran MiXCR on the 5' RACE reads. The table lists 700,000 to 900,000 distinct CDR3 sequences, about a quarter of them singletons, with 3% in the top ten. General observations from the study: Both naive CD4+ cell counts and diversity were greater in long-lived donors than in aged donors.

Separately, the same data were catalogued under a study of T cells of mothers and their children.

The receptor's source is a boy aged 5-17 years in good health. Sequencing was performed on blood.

In DNA form, the CDR3 reads TGTGCCAGCAGTTACTCCCTGGGACAGGGGGCGGACACCGGGGAGCTGTTTTTT. Residues: CASSYSLGQGADTGELFF. V and J are TRBV6-5 and TRBJ2-2; 12 bases align to TRBD1. Germline CDR1 is MNHEY and CDR2 is SVGAGI. Trimming at V came to 0 bases and at J to 3 bases, leaving 5 bases not matched to a gene. CDR3 length: 18 amino acids.